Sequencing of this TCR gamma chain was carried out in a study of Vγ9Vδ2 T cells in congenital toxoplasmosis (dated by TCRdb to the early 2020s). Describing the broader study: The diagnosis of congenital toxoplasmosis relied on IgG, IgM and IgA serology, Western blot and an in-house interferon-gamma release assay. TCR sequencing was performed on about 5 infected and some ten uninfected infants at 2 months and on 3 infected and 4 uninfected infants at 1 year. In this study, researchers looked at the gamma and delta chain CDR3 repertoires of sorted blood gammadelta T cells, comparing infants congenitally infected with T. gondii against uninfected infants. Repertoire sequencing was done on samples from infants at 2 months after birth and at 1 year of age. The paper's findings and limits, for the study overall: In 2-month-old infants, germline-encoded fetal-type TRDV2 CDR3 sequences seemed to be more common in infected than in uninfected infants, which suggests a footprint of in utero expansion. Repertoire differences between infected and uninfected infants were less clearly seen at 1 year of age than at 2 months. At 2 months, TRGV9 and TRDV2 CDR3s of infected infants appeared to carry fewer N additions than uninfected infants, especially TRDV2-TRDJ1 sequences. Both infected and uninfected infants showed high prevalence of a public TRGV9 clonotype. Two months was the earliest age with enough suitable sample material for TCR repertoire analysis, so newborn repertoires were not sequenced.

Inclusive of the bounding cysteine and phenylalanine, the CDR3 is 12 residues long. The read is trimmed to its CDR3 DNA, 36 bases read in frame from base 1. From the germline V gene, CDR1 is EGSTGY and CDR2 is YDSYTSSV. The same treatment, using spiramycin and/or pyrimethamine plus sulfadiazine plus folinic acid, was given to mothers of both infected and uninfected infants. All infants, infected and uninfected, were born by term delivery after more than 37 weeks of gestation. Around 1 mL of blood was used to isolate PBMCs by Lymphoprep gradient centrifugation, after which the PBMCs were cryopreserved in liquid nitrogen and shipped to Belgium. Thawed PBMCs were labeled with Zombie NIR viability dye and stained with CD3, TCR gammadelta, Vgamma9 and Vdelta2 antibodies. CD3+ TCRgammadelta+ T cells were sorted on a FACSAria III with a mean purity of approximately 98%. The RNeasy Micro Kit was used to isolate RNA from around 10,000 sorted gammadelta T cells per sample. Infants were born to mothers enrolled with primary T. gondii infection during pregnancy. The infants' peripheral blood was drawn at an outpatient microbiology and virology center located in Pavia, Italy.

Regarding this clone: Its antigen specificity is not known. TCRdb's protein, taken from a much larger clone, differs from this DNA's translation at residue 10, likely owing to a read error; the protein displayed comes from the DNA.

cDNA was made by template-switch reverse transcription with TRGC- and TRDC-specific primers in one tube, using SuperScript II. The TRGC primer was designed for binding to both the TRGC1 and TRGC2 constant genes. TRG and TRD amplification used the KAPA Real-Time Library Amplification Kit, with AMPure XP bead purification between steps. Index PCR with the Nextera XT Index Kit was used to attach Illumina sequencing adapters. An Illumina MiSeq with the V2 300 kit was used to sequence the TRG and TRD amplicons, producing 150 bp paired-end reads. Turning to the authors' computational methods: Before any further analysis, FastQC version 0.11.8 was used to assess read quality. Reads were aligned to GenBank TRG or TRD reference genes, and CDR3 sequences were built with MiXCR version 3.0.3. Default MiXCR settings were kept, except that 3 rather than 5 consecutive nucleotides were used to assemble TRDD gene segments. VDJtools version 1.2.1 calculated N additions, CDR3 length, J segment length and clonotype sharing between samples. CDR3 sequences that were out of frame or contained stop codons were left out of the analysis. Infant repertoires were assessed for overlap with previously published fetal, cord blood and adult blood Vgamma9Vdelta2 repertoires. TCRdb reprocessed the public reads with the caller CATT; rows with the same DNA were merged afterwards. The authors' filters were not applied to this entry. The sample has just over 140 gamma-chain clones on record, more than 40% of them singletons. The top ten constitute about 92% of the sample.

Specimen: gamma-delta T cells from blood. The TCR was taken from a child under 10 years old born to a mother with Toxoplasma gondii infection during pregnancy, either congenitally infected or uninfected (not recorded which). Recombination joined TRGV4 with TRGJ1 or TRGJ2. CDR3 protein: CATWGLYYKNLF. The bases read TGTGCCACCTGGGGTCTATATTATAAGAACCTCTTT.